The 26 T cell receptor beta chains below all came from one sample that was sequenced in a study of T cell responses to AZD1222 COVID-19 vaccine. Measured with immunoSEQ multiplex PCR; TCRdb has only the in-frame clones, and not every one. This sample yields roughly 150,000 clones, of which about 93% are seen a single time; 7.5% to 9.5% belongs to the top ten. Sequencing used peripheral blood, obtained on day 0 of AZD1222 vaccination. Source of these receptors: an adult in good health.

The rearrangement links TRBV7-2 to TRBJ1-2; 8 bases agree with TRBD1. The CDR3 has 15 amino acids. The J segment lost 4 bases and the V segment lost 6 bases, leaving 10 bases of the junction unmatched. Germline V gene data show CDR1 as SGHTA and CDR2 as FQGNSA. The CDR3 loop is CASSPRDRSIYGYTF. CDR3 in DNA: TGTGCCAGCAGTCCCCGGGACAGGAGTATCTATGGCTACACCTTC.

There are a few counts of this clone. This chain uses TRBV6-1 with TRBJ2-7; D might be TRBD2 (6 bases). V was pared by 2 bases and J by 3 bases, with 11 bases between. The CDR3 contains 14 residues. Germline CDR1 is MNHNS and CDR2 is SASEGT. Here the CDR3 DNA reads TGTGCCAGCAGTGAACGCGGGGACGGCTACGAGCAGTACTTC. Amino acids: CASSERGDGYEQYF.

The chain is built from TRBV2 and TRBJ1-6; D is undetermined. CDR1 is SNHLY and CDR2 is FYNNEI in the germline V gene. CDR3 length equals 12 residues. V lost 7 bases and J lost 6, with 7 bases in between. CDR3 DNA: TGTGCCAGCACGCAGAGTAATTCACCCCTCCACTTT. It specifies CASTQSNSPLHF.

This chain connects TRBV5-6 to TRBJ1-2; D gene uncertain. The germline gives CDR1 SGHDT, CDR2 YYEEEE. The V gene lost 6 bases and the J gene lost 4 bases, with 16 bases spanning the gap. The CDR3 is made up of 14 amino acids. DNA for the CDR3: TGTGCCAGCACCGACTCGGGTGGACCCTATGGCTACACCTTC. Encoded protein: CASTDSGGPYGYTF.

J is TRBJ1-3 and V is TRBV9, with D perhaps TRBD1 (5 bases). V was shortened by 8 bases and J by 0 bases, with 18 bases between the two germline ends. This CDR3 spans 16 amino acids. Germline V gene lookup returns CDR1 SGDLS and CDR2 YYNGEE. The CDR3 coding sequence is TGTGCCAGATCTCCGGGACGATCTCACTCTGGAAACACCATATATTTT. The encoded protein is CARSPGRSHSGNTIYF. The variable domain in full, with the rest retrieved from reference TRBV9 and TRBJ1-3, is DSGVTQTPKHLITATGQRVTLRCSPRSGDLSVYWYQQSLDQGLQFLIQYYNGEERAKGNILERFSAQQFPDLHSELNLSSLELGDSALYFCARSPGRSHSGNTIYFGEGSWLTVV.

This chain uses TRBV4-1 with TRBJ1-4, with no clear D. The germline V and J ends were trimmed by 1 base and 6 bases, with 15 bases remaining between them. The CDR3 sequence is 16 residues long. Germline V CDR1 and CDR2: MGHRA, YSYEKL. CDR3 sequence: CASSQGLGLGHEKLFF. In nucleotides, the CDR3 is TGCGCCAGCAGCCAAGGGCTAGGGCTCGGGCATGAAAAACTGTTTTTT.

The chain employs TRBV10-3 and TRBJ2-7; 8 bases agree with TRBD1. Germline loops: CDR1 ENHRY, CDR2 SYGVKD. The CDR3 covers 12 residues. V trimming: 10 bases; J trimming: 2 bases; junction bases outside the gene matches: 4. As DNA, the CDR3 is TGTGCCACCCGGGACAGGACCTACGAGCAGTACTTC. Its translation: CATRDRTYEQYF.

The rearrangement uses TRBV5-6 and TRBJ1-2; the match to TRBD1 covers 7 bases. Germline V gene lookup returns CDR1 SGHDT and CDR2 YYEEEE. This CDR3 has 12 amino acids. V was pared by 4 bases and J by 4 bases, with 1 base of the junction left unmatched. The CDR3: CASSRDSYGYTF. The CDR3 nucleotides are TGTGCCAGCAGCCGGGACAGCTATGGCTACACCTTC.

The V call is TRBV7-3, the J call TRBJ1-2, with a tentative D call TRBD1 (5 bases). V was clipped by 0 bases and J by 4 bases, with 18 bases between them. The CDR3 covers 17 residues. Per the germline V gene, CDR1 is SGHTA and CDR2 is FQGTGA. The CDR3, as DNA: TGTGCCAGCAGCTTAACCCGCCGATGGGGGACCTTCTATGGCTACACCTTC. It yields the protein CASSLTRRWGTFYGYTF.

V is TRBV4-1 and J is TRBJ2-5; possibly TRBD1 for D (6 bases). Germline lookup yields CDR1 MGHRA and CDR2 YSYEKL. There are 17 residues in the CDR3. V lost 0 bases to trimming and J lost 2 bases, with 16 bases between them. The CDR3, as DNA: TGCGCCAGCAGCCAAGATCCCCCCCAGGGGATACAAGAGACCCAGTACTTC. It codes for CASSQDPPQGIQETQYF.

The CDR3 protein is CASSVTGYGGYTF. The CDR3 DNA sequence: TGTGCCAGCAGCGTCACCGGGTACGGTGGCTACACCTTC. J is TRBJ1-2 and V is TRBV9, with D uncertain. CDR3 length equals 13 residues. CDR1 and CDR2 from the germline V gene are SGDLS and YYNGEE. V was clipped by 2 bases and J by 7 bases, with 12 bases between them.

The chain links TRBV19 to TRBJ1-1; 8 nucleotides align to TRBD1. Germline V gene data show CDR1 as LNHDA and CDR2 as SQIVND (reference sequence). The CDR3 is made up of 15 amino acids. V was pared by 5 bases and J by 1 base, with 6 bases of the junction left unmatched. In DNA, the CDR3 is TGTGCCAGTAGTGGCGGACAGGGATGGAACACTGAAGCTTTCTTT. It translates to CASSGGQGWNTEAFF.

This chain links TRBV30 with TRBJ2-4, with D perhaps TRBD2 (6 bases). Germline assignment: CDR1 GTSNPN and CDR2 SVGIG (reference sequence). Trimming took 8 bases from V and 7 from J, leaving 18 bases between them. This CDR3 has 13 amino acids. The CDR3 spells CAGGGEGRNIQYF. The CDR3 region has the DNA TGTGCCGGTGGAGGGGAAGGTCGGAACATTCAGTACTTC.

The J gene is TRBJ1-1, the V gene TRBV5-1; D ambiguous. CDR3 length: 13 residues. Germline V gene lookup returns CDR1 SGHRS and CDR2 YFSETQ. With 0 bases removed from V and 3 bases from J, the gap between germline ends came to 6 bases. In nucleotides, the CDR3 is TGCGCCAGCAGCTTGGGGCAGGACACTGAAGCTTTCTTT. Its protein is CASSLGQDTEAFF.

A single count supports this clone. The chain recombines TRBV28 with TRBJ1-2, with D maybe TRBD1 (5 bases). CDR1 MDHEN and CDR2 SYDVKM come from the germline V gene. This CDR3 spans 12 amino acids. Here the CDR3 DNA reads TGTGCACATCGGGGGGATCGGGATGGCTACACCTTC. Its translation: CAHRGDRDGYTF.

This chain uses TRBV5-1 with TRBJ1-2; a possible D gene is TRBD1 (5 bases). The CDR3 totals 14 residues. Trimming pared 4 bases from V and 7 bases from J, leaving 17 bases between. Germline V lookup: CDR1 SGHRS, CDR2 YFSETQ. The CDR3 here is CASSKGPGSSGYTF. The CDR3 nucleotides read TGCGCCAGCAGCAAGGGACCGGGGTCGAGTGGCTACACCTTC.

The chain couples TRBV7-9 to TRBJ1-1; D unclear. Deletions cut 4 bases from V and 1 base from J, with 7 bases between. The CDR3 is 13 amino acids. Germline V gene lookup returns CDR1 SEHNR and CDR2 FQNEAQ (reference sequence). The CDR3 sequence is CASSSQTNTEAFF. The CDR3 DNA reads TGTGCCAGCAGCTCGCAGACGAACACTGAAGCTTTCTTT.

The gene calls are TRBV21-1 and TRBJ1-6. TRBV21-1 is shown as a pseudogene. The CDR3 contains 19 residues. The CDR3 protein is CASSKETRNGDSYNSPLHF. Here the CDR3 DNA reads TGTGCCAGCAGCAAAGAAACAAGAAATGGGGACTCCTATAATTCACCCCTCCACTTT.

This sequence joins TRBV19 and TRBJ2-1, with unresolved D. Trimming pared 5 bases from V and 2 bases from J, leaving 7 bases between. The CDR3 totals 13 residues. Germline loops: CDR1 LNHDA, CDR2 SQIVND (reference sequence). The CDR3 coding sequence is TGTGCCAGTAGTGTCGGAACCTACAATGAGCAGTTCTTC. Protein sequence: CASSVGTYNEQFF. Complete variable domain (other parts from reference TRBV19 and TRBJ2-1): DGGITQSPKYLFRKEGQNVTLSCEQNLNHDAMYWYRQDPGQGLRLIYYSQIVNDFQKGDIAEGYSVSREKKESFPLTVTSAQKNPTAFYLCASSVGTYNEQFFGPGTRLTVL.

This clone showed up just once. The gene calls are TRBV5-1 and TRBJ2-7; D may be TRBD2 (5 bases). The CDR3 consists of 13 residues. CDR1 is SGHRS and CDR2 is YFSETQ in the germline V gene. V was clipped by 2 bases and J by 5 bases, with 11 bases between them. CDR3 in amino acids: CASSFPGINEQYF. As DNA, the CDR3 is TGCGCCAGCAGCTTCCCGGGGATCAACGAGCAGTACTTC.

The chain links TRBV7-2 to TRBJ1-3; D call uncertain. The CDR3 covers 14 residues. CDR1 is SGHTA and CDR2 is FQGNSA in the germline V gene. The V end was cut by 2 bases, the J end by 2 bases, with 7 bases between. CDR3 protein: CASSLYTAGNTIYF. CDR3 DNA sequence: TGTGCCAGCAGCTTATATACGGCTGGAAACACCATATATTTT.

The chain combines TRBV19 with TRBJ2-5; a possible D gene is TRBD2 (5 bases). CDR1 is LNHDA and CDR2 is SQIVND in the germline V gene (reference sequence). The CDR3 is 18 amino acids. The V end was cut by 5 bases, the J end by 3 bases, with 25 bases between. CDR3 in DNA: TGTGCCAGTAGTCCCGTGGTTTGGGAGAATACGCTTAAAGAGACCCAGTACTTC. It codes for CASSPVVWENTLKETQYF.

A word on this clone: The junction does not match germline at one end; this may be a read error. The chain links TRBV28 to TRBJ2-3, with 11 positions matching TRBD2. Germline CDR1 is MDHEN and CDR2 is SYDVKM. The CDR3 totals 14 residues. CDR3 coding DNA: TGTGCCAGCATTTTAGCGGGGGGGGATGATACGCAGTATTTT. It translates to CASILAGGDDTQYF.

The CDR3 region has the DNA TGTGCCAGCAGCTTAATCACCGGGCGAGGAAACACCATATATTTT. Amino acid sequence: CASSLITGRGNTIYF. V usage is TRBV11-2 and J usage is TRBJ1-3; D remains unclear. Trimming shortened V by 2 bases and J by 4 bases, and 12 bases separated the two germline ends. Germline CDR1 SGHAT, CDR2 FQNNGV. This CDR3 spans 15 amino acids.

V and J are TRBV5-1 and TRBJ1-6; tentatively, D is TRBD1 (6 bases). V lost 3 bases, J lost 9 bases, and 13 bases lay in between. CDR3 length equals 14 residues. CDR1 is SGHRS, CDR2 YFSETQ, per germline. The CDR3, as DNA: TGCGCCAGCAGCTATCAGGGGCAAGCTTCACCCCTCCACTTT. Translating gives CASSYQGQASPLHF. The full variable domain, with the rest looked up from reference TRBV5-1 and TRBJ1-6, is KAGVTQTPRYLIKTRGQQVTLSCSPISGHRSVSWYQQTPGQGLQFLFEYFSETQRNKGNFPGRFSGRQFSNSRSEMNVSTLELGDSALYLCASSYQGQASPLHFGNGTRLTVT.

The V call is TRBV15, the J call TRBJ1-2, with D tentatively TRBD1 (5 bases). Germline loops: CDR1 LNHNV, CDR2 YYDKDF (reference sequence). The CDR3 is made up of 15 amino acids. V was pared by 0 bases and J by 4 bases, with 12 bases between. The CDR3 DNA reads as TGTGCCACCAGCAGAGAACGGGGGATCGGCTATGGCTACACCTTC. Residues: CATSRERGIGYGYTF.